Sequencing of this T cell receptor (beta chain) was carried out in a study of blood T cell repertoires in COVID-19. Across the study: The study drew acute and convalescent COVID-19 samples from the United States, Italy and Spain.

With 0 bases removed from V and 7 bases from J, the gap between germline ends came to 22 bases. Germline V gene lookup returns CDR1 MNHNS and CDR2 SASEGT. The CDR3 totals 18 residues. Enrollment of patients from Seattle took place during active infection, with longitudinal follow-up. Per the original methods: Estimation of nucleated cell counts was performed using reference gene primer amplification. TCRdb's table, derived via immunoSEQ multiplex PCR, lists solely in-frame clones and lacks some. The DNA gave D and trimming, while V, J and clone size come from that table. The table has around 140,000 clones, less than 90% seen once; the top ten hold 2.5%.

The sample comprised peripheral blood. The source is a human donor with COVID-19, enrolled during active disease. The donor label of this sample is uncertain. The genes are TRBV6-1 and TRBJ1-5, with D possibly matching TRBD1 (5 bases). Here the CDR3 reads CASSEAQYPDSLRQPQHF. The CDR3 coding sequence is TGTGCCAGCAGTGAAGCGCAGTACCCTGACAGTTTAAGGCAGCCCCAGCATTTT.